This passage covers 30 T cell receptor beta chains from one sample sequenced in a study of cytomegalovirus exposure and HLA in healthy donors. It was with 60 Vbeta and 13 Jbeta primers that the PCR ran. Here immunoSEQ multiplex PCR was the method, and the copy in TCRdb shows in-frame clones only, minus some. Among around 260,000 clones listed, 80% were seen once. Sequencing input: PBMCs. The receptors were sampled from a girl under 10 years old in good health and CMV-seronegative.

This chain uses TRBV6-5 with TRBJ2-1; 8 nucleotides line up with TRBD2. V lost 2 bases, J lost 6 bases, and 9 bases stayed unmatched. Germline-derived CDR1 and CDR2 are MNHEY and SVGAGI. CDR3 length: 16 amino acids. The CDR3 protein is CASSYLPGLGTNEQFF. CDR3 bases: TGTGCCAGCAGTTACCTCCCGGGACTAGGGACCAATGAGCAGTTCTTC.

Here the CDR3 reads CATMTGSGDTEAFF. The CDR3 DNA is TGTGCCACCATGACAGGGTCCGGAGACACTGAAGCTTTCTTT. The chain recombines TRBV6-1 with TRBJ1-1, with 7 bases that match TRBD1. CDR1 and CDR2 from the germline V gene are MNHNS and SASEGT. The CDR3 totals 14 residues. After removal of 10 bases from V and 3 bases from J, the junction contained 11 bases not matched to a gene.

This sequence joins TRBV6-1 and TRBJ1-2; no clear D gene. V lost 1 base to trimming and J lost 4 bases, with 13 bases between them. CDR1 and CDR2 (germline): MNHNS, SASEGT. The CDR3 is 15 amino acids. Written as DNA, the CDR3 is TGTGCCAGCAGTGAAGAGTACGGGGTCTCCTATGGCTACACCTTC. Encoded protein: CASSEEYGVSYGYTF.

This sequence joins TRBV6-1 and TRBJ2-7; 8 positions match TRBD2. The CDR3 runs 16 residues. V lost 2 bases to trimming and J lost 0 bases; unmatched junction nucleotides: 6. The germline CDR1 and CDR2 sequences are MNHNS and SASEGT. CDR3 in DNA: TGTGCCAGCAGTGAACTAGCGGGCAGGAGCTCCTACGAGCAGTACTTC. As protein: CASSELAGRSSYEQYF.

This rearrangement joins TRBV27 to TRBJ1-2; TRBD1 matches 8 bases. Germline CDR1 and CDR2: MNHEY and SMNVEV (reference sequence). This CDR3 has 15 residues. With V trimmed by 5 bases and J by 3 bases, 8 bases remained unmatched. The CDR3 coding sequence is TGTGCCAGCAGTGACCCCGGGACAGGTTACTATGGCTACACCTTC. Protein sequence: CASSDPGTGYYGYTF.

The chain joins TRBV19 to TRBJ1-2, with 7 bases that match TRBD1. CDR1 is LNHDA, CDR2 SQIVND, per germline (reference sequence). Unmatched junction bases numbered 20, after V lost 9 bases and J lost 7 bases. The CDR3 has 16 amino acids. The CDR3 loop is CARRDREAAPPRGYTF. The CDR3 DNA sequence: TGTGCCAGGAGAGACAGGGAGGCCGCTCCTCCTCGTGGCTACACCTTC.

The chain employs TRBV7-7 and TRBJ2-1; TRBD2 matches 8 bases. The germline CDR1 and CDR2 sequences are SSHAT and FNYEAQ (reference sequence). V was pared by 5 bases and J by 9 bases, with 6 bases of the junction left unmatched. The length of the CDR3 is 13 residues. The CDR3, as DNA: TGTGCCAGCAGCAAGGGACTAGGGGTTGAGCAGTTCTTC. Amino acids: CASSKGLGVEQFF.

This clone was observed a single time. The J gene is TRBJ1-6, the V gene TRBV30; possible D gene TRBD1, 6 bases. Trimming took off 3 bases at V and 5 bases at J, with 11 bases between the two ends. Germline CDR1 reads GTSNPN; CDR2 reads SVGIG (reference sequence). The CDR3 loop spans 14 amino acids. This chain's CDR3 is CAWSKGGNNSPLHF. The DNA of the CDR3 is TGTGCCTGGAGCAAAGGGGGTAATAATTCACCCCTCCACTTT.

This clone has only one observation. The gene calls are TRBV9 and TRBJ2-1; 11 bases map to TRBD2. There are 14 residues in the CDR3. J was trimmed by 5 bases and V by 7 bases; bases with no gene match: 5. The germline V gene encodes CDR1 SGDLS and CDR2 YYNGEE. CDR3 region: CASSGTSGNNEQFF. DNA for the CDR3: TGTGCCAGCTCGGGGACTAGCGGTAACAATGAGCAGTTCTTC.

The gene calls are TRBV10-3 and TRBJ2-7; 9 bases are shared with TRBD1. The germline CDR1 and CDR2 sequences are ENHRY and SYGVKD. The CDR3 length is 13 residues. Losses at the gene ends were 10 bases for V and 0 bases for J; bases not matched to a gene: 4. The CDR3 loop is CATRQGDSYEQYF. The CDR3, as DNA: TGTGCCACCAGACAGGGGGACTCCTACGAGCAGTACTTC.

The sample holds a few counts of this clone. The gene calls are TRBV28 and TRBJ1-5; the D gene is possibly TRBD1 (6 bases). The CDR3 is made up of 14 amino acids. Trimming stripped 10 bases from V and 1 base from J, with 14 bases between. Germline lookup yields CDR1 MDHEN and CDR2 SYDVKM. The CDR3 sequence: CATTGSRSNQPQHF. For the CDR3, the DNA is TGTGCCACCACAGGGTCTAGGAGCAATCAGCCCCAGCATTTT.

The V and J genes are TRBV7-3 and TRBJ2-3; 9 bases agree with TRBD2. Germline CDR1 SGHTA, CDR2 FQGTGA. The V gene end was trimmed by 1 base and the J gene end by 3 bases; junction bases not matched to a gene: 8. The CDR3 is 17 residues long. The DNA of the CDR3 is TGTGCCAGCAGCTTAAACCGAGCGGGGGGTACTACAGATACGCAGTATTTT. It specifies CASSLNRAGGTTDTQYF.

This chain links TRBV9 with TRBJ1-6; 7 bases match TRBD1. The CDR3 sequence is 19 residues long. Germline V gene lookup returns CDR1 SGDLS and CDR2 YYNGEE. The junction had 12 bases not matched to a gene; V was cut back by 0 bases and J by 3 bases. CDR3 residues: CASSVGGQSPSGYNSPLHF. CDR3 DNA: TGTGCCAGCAGCGTAGGGGGACAGTCACCTTCAGGCTATAATTCACCCCTCCACTTT. Complete variable domain (other parts from reference TRBV9 and TRBJ1-6): DSGVTQTPKHLITATGQRVTLRCSPRSGDLSVYWYQQSLDQGLQFLIQYYNGEERAKGNILERFSAQQFPDLHSELNLSSLELGDSALYFCASSVGGQSPSGYNSPLHFGNGTRLTVT.

A few counts support this clone. The chain couples TRBV18 to TRBJ1-2, with 10 bases matching TRBD1. CDR1 and CDR2 (germline): KGHSH, LQKENI. The CDR3 sequence is 16 residues long. Germline trimming cut 3 bases from V and 4 bases from J; bases unmatched to any gene: 8. CDR3 sequence reads: CASSPITGTGVYGYTF. DNA of the CDR3: TGTGCCAGCTCACCGATAACCGGGACAGGGGTCTATGGCTACACCTTC.

The chain uses TRBV2 and TRBJ2-1, with D hard to call. Trimming took off 7 bases at V and 2 bases at J, with 3 bases between the two ends. This CDR3 comprises 11 residues. The germline gives CDR1 SNHLY, CDR2 FYNNEI. The CDR3 DNA sequence: TGTGCCAGCAAGCCCTACAATGAGCAGTTCTTC. It encodes CASKPYNEQFF. The full variable domain, rest sourced from reference TRBV2 and TRBJ2-1, is EPEVTQTPSHQVTQMGQEVILRCVPISNHLYFYWYRQILGQKVEFLVSFYNNEISEKSEIFDDQFSVERPDGSNFTLKIRSTKLEDSAMYFCASKPYNEQFFGPGTRLTVL.

The chain joins TRBV5-6 to TRBJ1-1; D might be TRBD1 (6 bases). CDR3 size: 15 residues. Per germline, CDR1 SGHDT and CDR2 YYEEEE. Trimming took off 2 bases at V and 5 bases at J, with 16 bases between the two ends. For the CDR3, the DNA is TGTGCCAGCAGCTTTGGGACACCCCCATTGACTGAAGCTTTCTTT. Translated, it gives CASSFGTPPLTEAFF.

In nucleotides, the CDR3 is TGTGCTAGTGGTTTGGTAAGAGGAGAGAACACTGAAGCTTTCTTT. As protein: CASGLVRGENTEAFF. The chain combines TRBV12-5 with TRBJ1-1; D gene unclear. CDR3 length: 15 residues. Germline assignment: CDR1 LGHNT and CDR2 FRNRAP. Trimming shortened V by 0 bases and J by 1 base, and 9 bases separated the two germline ends.

The chain recombines TRBV9 with TRBJ2-1, with 8 bases aligning to TRBD1. Losses at the gene ends were 3 bases for V and 8 bases for J; bases not matched to a gene: 10. This CDR3 has 15 amino acids. Germline lookup yields CDR1 SGDLS and CDR2 YYNGEE. This CDR3 reads CASSEAGGGMYEQFF. CDR3 bases: TGTGCCAGCAGCGAAGCAGGGGGCGGTATGTATGAGCAGTTCTTC.

The genes are TRBV5-1 and TRBJ2-3; TRBD1 is a possible D gene (6 bases). In germline, CDR1 is SGHRS, CDR2 YFSETQ. This CDR3 spans 15 amino acids. V was clipped by 2 bases and J by 2 bases, with 12 bases between them. The CDR3 region has the DNA TGCGCCAGCAGCTTAACAAACAGGGACACAGATACGCAGTATTTT. Its protein product is CASSLTNRDTDTQYF.

V is TRBV6-1 and J is TRBJ1-5, with 7 bases identical to TRBD1. The trim removed 3 bases at V and 0 bases at J, leaving 5 bases unmatched. The CDR3 consists of 16 residues. Germline V gene lookup returns CDR1 MNHNS and CDR2 SASEGT. The CDR3 DNA sequence: TGTGCCAGCAGTGAGAACAGGGGTTATAGCAATCAGCCCCAGCATTTT. This codes for CASSENRGYSNQPQHF.

V usage is TRBV28 and J usage is TRBJ2-1, with TRBD2 matching 8 bases. The CDR3 is made up of 15 amino acids. Germline CDR1 MDHEN, CDR2 SYDVKM. The ends lost 7 bases at V and 4 bases at J; junction bases unmatched: 9. The CDR3 loop is CASTASLAGYNEQFF. DNA of the CDR3: TGTGCCAGCACGGCGAGCCTAGCGGGTTACAATGAGCAGTTCTTC.

The V and J genes are TRBV18 and TRBJ1-1; possibly TRBD1 for D (5 bases). There are 15 residues in the CDR3. Trimming cost V 0 bases and J 2 bases, with 10 bases left between them. Per germline, CDR1 KGHSH and CDR2 LQKENI. The CDR3 is CASSPPSRVNTEAFF. Written as DNA, the CDR3 is TGTGCCAGCTCACCACCGAGCAGGGTTAACACTGAAGCTTTCTTT.

The V gene is TRBV28, the J gene TRBJ2-7; 12 nucleotides agree with TRBD1. Trimming took 6 bases from V and 2 from J; bases not matched to a gene: 2. This CDR3 region has 14 residues. Germline CDR1 MDHEN, CDR2 SYDVKM. This CDR3 is CASRGTGGPYEQYF. The CDR3 DNA reads TGTGCCAGCAGGGGGACAGGGGGCCCCTACGAGCAGTACTTC. The full variable domain, rest sourced from reference TRBV28 and TRBJ2-7, is DVKVTQSSRYLVKRTGEKVFLECVQDMDHENMFWYRQDPGLGLRLIYFSYDVKMKEKGDIPEGYSVSREKKERFSLILESASTNQTSMYLCASRGTGGPYEQYFGPGTRLTVT.

The rearrangement links TRBV6-1 to TRBJ1-1; D remains unclear. V lost 2 bases and J lost 1, with 11 bases in between. The germline gives CDR1 MNHNS, CDR2 SASEGT. The CDR3 runs 15 residues. CDR3 DNA: TGTGCCAGCAGTGAACAGTCTGGAGGGAACACTGAAGCTTTCTTT. Protein sequence: CASSEQSGGNTEAFF.

The V gene is TRBV18, the J gene TRBJ1-2; 9 bases agree with TRBD1. With 3 bases clipped from V and 8 bases from J, the junction kept 7 bases outside the gene matches. The CDR3 consists of 14 residues. Germline V gene data show CDR1 as KGHSH and CDR2 as LQKENI. The CDR3 loop reads CASSPGDRDIGYTF. For the CDR3, the DNA is TGTGCCAGCTCACCGGGGGACAGGGATATCGGCTACACCTTC.

The genes are TRBV6-4 and TRBJ1-2; D call uncertain. From germline, CDR1 is MRHNA and CDR2 SNTAGT. The CDR3 loop spans 13 amino acids. Between the trimmed V and J ends, which lost 5 bases and 5 bases, there was a span of 12 bases. CDR3: CASSSGSGYGYTF. The CDR3 DNA reads TGTGCCAGCAGTTCCGGGTCCGGGTATGGCTACACCTTC.

This clone appeared a few times. The CDR3 here is CASTLGTGELFF. DNA of the CDR3: TGTGCCAGCACTCTCGGCACCGGGGAGCTGTTTTTT. The chain is built from TRBV2 and TRBJ2-2, with D hard to call. Trimming took 7 bases from V and 4 from J, leaving 7 bases between them. Germline lookup yields CDR1 SNHLY and CDR2 FYNNEI. The CDR3 totals 12 residues.

The chain has TRBV6-5 and TRBJ2-4; 7 nucleotides agree with TRBD2. V lost 2 bases, J lost 8 bases, and 3 bases stayed unmatched. The CDR3 has 13 amino acids. CDR1 MNHEY and CDR2 SVGAGI come from the germline V gene. The CDR3 bases are TGTGCCAGCAGTTACCGGGCGGGGGACATTCAGTACTTC. As protein: CASSYRAGDIQYF.

The V gene is TRBV9, the J gene TRBJ2-3, with 7 positions matching TRBD1. The V gene end was trimmed by 4 bases and the J gene end by 2 bases; junction bases not matched to a gene: 13. Germline V gives CDR1 SGDLS, CDR2 YYNGEE. The CDR3 is 17 residues long. CDR3 DNA: TGTGCCAGCAGCTCCCCCCAAAGGGGGCCCCTCACAGATACGCAGTATTTT. Translating gives CASSSPQRGPLTDTQYF.

This clone was observed a handful of times. CDR3 bases: TGTGCCAGCAGCTCCTCGCCCGGCGGGGAGCAGTTCTTC. Its protein product is CASSSSPGGEQFF. The chain joins TRBV5-8 to TRBJ2-1; weak D call: TRBD2 (5 bases). CDR3 length equals 13 residues. Germline-derived CDR1 and CDR2 are SGHTS and YDEGEE. Trimming shortened V by 3 bases and J by 10 bases, and 14 bases separated the two germline ends.